The 10 T cell receptor beta chains given below trace back to one sample, sequenced in a study of control samples from healthy donors and cancer patients. Sequenced by immunoSEQ multiplex PCR; TCRdb stores in-frame clones only, minus some. The data contain 120,000 or so clones, around nine tenths of them singletons. Sequenced material: blood. These receptors were obtained from a man aged 35-49 years in good health.

The chain is built from TRBV10-2 and TRBJ2-2; TRBD1 matches 8 bases. This CDR3 spans 15 amino acids. Trimming at V came to 8 bases and at J to 1 base, leaving 6 bases not matched to a gene. Looked up from germline, CDR1 is WSHSY and CDR2 is SAAADI. The CDR3 DNA reads as TGCGCCAGCCACCAGGGACAGGTGAACACCGGGGAGCTGTTTTTT. This encodes CASHQGQVNTGELFF.

V gene TRBV6-1 combines with J gene TRBJ1-3, with D tentatively TRBD1 (6 bases). V lost 1 base, J lost 1 base, and 8 bases lay in between. The CDR3 contains 15 residues. Germline-derived CDR1 and CDR2 are MNHNS and SASEGT. DNA of the CDR3: TGTGCCAGCAGTGAAGGGAGGGGGTCTGGAAACACCATATATTTT. As protein: CASSEGRGSGNTIYF.

The chain combines TRBV7-9 with TRBJ1-2; 7 bases match TRBD1. V gave up 5 bases and J gave up 5 bases; unmatched junction bases: 2. The CDR3 is made up of 12 amino acids. CDR1 is SEHNR and CDR2 is FQNEAQ in the germline V gene (reference sequence). CDR3 nucleotides: TGTGCCAGCAGCATACAGGGGTATGGCTACACCTTC. It specifies CASSIQGYGYTF.

The rearrangement joins TRBV29-1 to TRBJ1-6; 7 bases map to TRBD1. Germline V gene sequence: CDR1 SQVTM, CDR2 ANQGSEA. J gave up 6 bases and V 7 bases, and 12 bases lay outside the gene matches. This CDR3 has 15 residues. Written as DNA, the CDR3 is TGCAGCGCTCTTCCGGGACAGCGCTCTAATTCACCCCTCCACTTT. It codes for CSALPGQRSNSPLHF.

The chain recombines TRBV30 with TRBJ2-2, with a possible D match to TRBD2 (6 bases). Germline V gene lookup returns CDR1 GTSNPN and CDR2 SVGIG (reference sequence). V lost 4 bases and J lost 4, with 13 bases in between. The CDR3 runs to 14 residues. CDR3 amino acids: CAWKVRGGTGELFF. The CDR3 region has the DNA TGTGCCTGGAAGGTGCGGGGTGGCACCGGGGAGCTGTTTTTT.

This chain links TRBV24-1 with TRBJ2-5; no firm D call. V lost 6 bases and J 0 bases, leaving 7 bases between the germline ends. The length of the CDR3 is 13 residues. Germline lookup yields CDR1 KGHDR and CDR2 SFDVKD. CDR3 DNA sequence: TGTGCCACCAGTCTCGCCAACCAAGAGACCCAGTACTTC. Encoded protein: CATSLANQETQYF.

The chain recombines TRBV5-1 with TRBJ2-1; 9 bases are shared with TRBD1. Looked up from germline, CDR1 is SGHRS and CDR2 is YFSETQ. This CDR3 is built from 14 residues. V lost 3 bases to trimming and J lost 9 bases; unmatched junction nucleotides: 7. The CDR3 reads CASSYGTGYGEQFF. CDR3 nucleotides: TGCGCCAGCAGCTACGGGACAGGGTACGGTGAGCAGTTCTTC.

The J gene is TRBJ2-4, the V gene TRBV29-1; 7 bases align to TRBD1. CDR3 length: 13 residues. V dropped 7 bases and J dropped 4; count of bases not matched to a gene: 7. Germline-derived CDR1 and CDR2 are SQVTM and ANQGSEA. The CDR3 bases are TGCAGCGCCCTGACAGGGTTGAAAAACATTCAGTACTTC. Translated: CSALTGLKNIQYF.

The chain joins TRBV27 to TRBJ2-5, with D perhaps TRBD1 (8 bases). V dropped 0 bases and J dropped 0 bases, with 17 bases sitting between them. Per germline, CDR1 MNHEY and CDR2 SMNVEV (reference sequence). The CDR3 runs to 18 residues. CDR3 residues: CASSLSSWTGRDQETQYF. The DNA for the CDR3 is TGTGCCAGCAGTTTATCTTCTTGGACAGGGAGGGACCAAGAGACCCAGTACTTC.

V usage is TRBV18 and J usage is TRBJ1-5, with D possibly TRBD1 on 6 matching bases. The germline V gene has CDR1 KGHSH and CDR2 LQKENI. V was shortened by 4 bases and J by 7 bases, with 17 bases between the two germline ends. This CDR3 is built from 15 residues. DNA for the CDR3: TGTGCCAGCTCACAGGACAGCGTTCAGGGGCAGCCCCAGCATTTT. Its protein is CASSQDSVQGQPQHF.